Sequencing of this T cell receptor (beta chain) was carried out in a study of T cell changes during pregnancy in multiple sclerosis. Profiling relied on immunoSEQ multiplex PCR, and the TCRdb table lists in-frame clones only, not all of them. Here the sample spans approximately 40,000 clones, about 87% being singletons. This clone is medium-sized by share. Sequenced material: CD4+ T cells from peripheral blood mononuclear cells, taken in the second trimester of pregnancy. This TCR was recovered from a female donor with multiple sclerosis, enrolled in a pregnancy study.

The CDR3 reads CASSSRRRINEKLFF. The DNA of the CDR3 is TGTGCCAGTAGTAGCAGGCGAAGGATTAATGAAAAACTGTTTTTT. This chain links TRBV19 with TRBJ1-4; no clear D gene. Trimming took 4 bases from V and 4 from J, leaving 13 bases between them. The CDR3 loop spans 15 amino acids. Per the germline V gene, CDR1 is LNHDA and CDR2 is SQIVND (reference sequence).